Only a few counts were recorded for the clone carrying this TCR beta chain. The data are from a study of blood T cells in healthy people across ages. This CDR3 is 13 amino acids long. The trim removed 3 bases at V and 4 bases at J, leaving 5 bases unmatched. Germline V gene lookup returns CDR1 DFQATT and CDR2 SNEGSKA (reference sequence). A second PCR of about 6 to 12 cycles used a sample-barcoded 5' primer and a J-beta primer mix. MiXCR, applied by TCRdb to the 5' RACE reads, yields one record per CDR3 protein. The profile shows roughly 1.6 million distinct CDR3 sequences, about 35% of them singletons.

Sequenced: blood. V usage is TRBV20-1 and J usage is TRBJ2-7; 8 nucleotides agree with TRBD1. The TCR comes from a young woman in good health. This CDR3 reads CSASWTGRYEQYF. CDR3 nucleotides: TGCAGTGCTAGTTGGACAGGGAGATACGAGCAGTACTTC.